These 2 T cell receptor beta chains originate from one sample sequenced in a study of cytomegalovirus exposure and HLA in healthy donors. The PCR had 60 Vbeta and 13 Jbeta primers. Sequenced by immunoSEQ multiplex PCR; TCRdb stores in-frame clones only, minus some. The sample consists of around 110,000 clones, 75% to 85% of them appearing once. What was sequenced was PBMCs. The receptors were gathered from a young woman in good health and CMV-seropositive.

The V and J genes are TRBV29-1 and TRBJ1-2; 7 nucleotides line up with TRBD1. V trimming: 4 bases; J trimming: 3 bases; junction bases outside the gene matches: 5. The CDR3 is 13 residues long. Per germline, CDR1 SQVTM and CDR2 ANQGSEA. CDR3 region: CSVGQGPYYGYTF. In DNA form, the CDR3 reads TGCAGCGTTGGACAGGGCCCCTACTATGGCTACACCTTC.

The J gene is TRBJ2-3, the V gene TRBV5-1; 11 nucleotides match TRBD2. Germline loops: CDR1 SGHRS, CDR2 YFSETQ. V shed 3 bases and J 3 bases; nucleotides not matched to a gene: 3. The CDR3 covers 15 residues. Written as DNA, the CDR3 is TGCGCCAGCAGCTCCGGGACTAGCGGTACAGATACGCAGTATTTT. Amino acids: CASSSGTSGTDTQYF.